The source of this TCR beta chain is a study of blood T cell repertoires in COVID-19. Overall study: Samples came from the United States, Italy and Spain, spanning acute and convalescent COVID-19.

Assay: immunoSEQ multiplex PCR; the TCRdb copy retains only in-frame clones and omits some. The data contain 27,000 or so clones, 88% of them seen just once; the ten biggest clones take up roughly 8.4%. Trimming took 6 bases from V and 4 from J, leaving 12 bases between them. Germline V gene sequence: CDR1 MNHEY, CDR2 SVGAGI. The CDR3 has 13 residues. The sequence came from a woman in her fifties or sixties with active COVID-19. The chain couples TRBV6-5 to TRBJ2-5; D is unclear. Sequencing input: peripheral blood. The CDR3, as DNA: TGTGCCAGCAGCAGGCAGAACACAGAGACCCAGTACTTC. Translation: CASSRQNTETQYF.